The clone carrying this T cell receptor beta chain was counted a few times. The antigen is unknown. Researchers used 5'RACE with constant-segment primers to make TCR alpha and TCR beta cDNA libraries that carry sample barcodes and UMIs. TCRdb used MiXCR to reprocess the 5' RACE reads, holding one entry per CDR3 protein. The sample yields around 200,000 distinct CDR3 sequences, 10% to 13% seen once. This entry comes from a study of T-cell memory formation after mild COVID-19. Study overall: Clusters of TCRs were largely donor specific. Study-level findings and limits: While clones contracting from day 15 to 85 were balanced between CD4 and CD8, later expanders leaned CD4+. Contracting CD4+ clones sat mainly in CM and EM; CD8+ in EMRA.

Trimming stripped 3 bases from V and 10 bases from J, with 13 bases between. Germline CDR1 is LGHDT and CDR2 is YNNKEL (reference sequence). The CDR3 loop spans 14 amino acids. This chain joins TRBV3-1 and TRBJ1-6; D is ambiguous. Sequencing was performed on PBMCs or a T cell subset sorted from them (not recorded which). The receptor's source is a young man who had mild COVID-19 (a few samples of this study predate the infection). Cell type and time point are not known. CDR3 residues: CASSQGGKDSPLHF. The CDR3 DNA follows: TGTGCCAGCAGCCAGGGCGGCAAGGACTCACCCCTCCACTTT.